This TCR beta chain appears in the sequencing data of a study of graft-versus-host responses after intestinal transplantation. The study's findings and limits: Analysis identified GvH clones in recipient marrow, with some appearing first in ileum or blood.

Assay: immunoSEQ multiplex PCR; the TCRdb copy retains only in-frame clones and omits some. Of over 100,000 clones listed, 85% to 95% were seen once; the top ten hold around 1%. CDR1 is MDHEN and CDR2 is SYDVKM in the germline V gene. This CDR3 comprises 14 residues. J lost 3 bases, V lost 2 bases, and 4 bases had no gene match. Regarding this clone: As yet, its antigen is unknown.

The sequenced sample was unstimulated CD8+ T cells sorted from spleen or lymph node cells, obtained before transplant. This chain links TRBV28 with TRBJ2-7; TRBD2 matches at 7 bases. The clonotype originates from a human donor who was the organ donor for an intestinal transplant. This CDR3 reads CASSLAGVFYEQYF. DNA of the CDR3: TGTGCCAGCAGTTTAGCGGGAGTTTTCTACGAGCAGTACTTC.